The next 14 T cell receptor beta chains were all read from a single sample in a study of post-analysis software for immune sequencing data. Antigen specificity for these receptors is unknown. Points from the study as a whole: TRBV5-6, TRBV5-1 and TRBV20-1 were among four to six TRBV segments more frequent in patients than controls.

Every TCR beta cDNA library bore unique molecular identifiers. TCRdb reprocessed the PCR reads via MiXCR and lists one record per CDR3 protein. This sample has about 200,000 distinct CDR3 sequences, with 29% found just once. Sequences were obtained from blood. Receptors originate from a girl aged 2-17 years with multiple sclerosis.

This clonotype has only a few counts. The J gene is TRBJ1-1, the V gene TRBV14; 11 nucleotides match TRBD1. CDR3 length: 15 residues. Germline V CDR1 and CDR2: SGHDN, FVKESK. The V and J ends lost 5 bases and 0 bases, in that order; junction bases with no gene match: 2. The CDR3 region has the DNA TGTGCCAGCAGCGGGGACAGGGGGATGAACACTGAAGCTTTCTTT. Translation: CASSGDRGMNTEAFF.

This clonotype has at least ten counts. This sequence may be a read error, since a much larger clone differs from it by one base. The chain is built from TRBV12-3 or TRBV12-4 and TRBJ2-7; no definite D call. The V end lost 6 bases, the J end lost 6 bases, and 15 bases lay between the germline ends. The CDR3 consists of 13 residues. The CDR3 DNA is TGTGCCAGCAGGACCGGGCCTTCTGGCGAGCAGTACTTC. Translated: CASRTGPSGEQYF.

This clonotype appeared once. This may be a read error, as it is one base from a much larger clone. The chain carries TRBV28 and TRBJ2-1, with 10 bases that match TRBD2. Germline values: CDR1 MDHEN, CDR2 SYDVKM. V lost 6 bases and J lost 6; bases outside the gene matches: 5. This CDR3 is built from 14 residues. The CDR3 reads CASSVAGGCNEQFF. DNA for the CDR3: TGTGCCAGCAGCGTAGCGGGAGGCTGCAATGAGCAGTTCTTC. The entire variable domain, with the rest obtained from reference TRBV28 and TRBJ2-1, is as follows: DVKVTQSSRYLVKRTGEKVFLECVQDMDHENMFWYRQDPGLGLRLIYFSYDVKMKEKGDIPEGYSVSREKKERFSLILESASTNQTSMYLCASSVAGGCNEQFFGPGTRLTVL.

This clonotype has a handful of counts. The V gene is TRBV28, the J gene TRBJ1-5; D might be TRBD1 (5 bases). V was pared by 4 bases and J by 7 bases, with 20 bases between. There are 16 residues in the CDR3. CDR1 is MDHEN, CDR2 SYDVKM, per germline. The CDR3: CASSYPPVRGSQPQHF. The CDR3, as DNA: TGTGCCAGCAGTTACCCCCCCGTGAGGGGAAGCCAGCCCCAGCATTTT.

This clonotype was detected a few times. V usage is TRBV12-3 or TRBV12-4 and J usage is TRBJ2-2; tentative D call: TRBD1 (6 bases). The CDR3 loop spans 15 amino acids. The V end was cut by 0 bases, the J end by 5 bases, with 10 bases between. CDR3 in amino acids: CASSLAGHRTGELFF. The CDR3 DNA follows: TGTGCCAGCAGTTTAGCGGGACACAGGACCGGGGAGCTGTTTTTT.

With respect to this clonotype: Germline is not matched at one junction end, which may reflect a read error. J is TRBJ2-1 and V is TRBV20-1; 13 bases map to TRBD2. Germline V CDR1 and CDR2: DFQATT, SNEGSKA (reference sequence). The CDR3 runs 15 residues. CDR3 sequence reads: CSDRDHTSGGAKQFF. The DNA of the CDR3 is TGCAGTGATAGAGATCATACTAGCGGGGGGGCCAAGCAGTTCTTC.

This clonotype was counted only a few times. V is TRBV28 and J is TRBJ2-1; tentatively, D is TRBD1 or TRBD2 (5 bases each). The ends were cut back, 5 bases at V and 13 bases at J, with 18 bases in the middle. Germline assignment: CDR1 MDHEN and CDR2 SYDVKM. The CDR3 has 13 residues. CDR3 amino acids: CASSLWDVLEQFF. The CDR3 nucleotides are TGTGCCAGCAGTCTCTGGGACGTCCTGGAACAGTTCTTC.

This clonotype was observed a handful of times. The CDR3 here is CASSLAFLGTEAFF. CDR3 nucleotides: TGTGCCAGCAGCTTAGCTTTTCTCGGGACTGAAGCTTTCTTT. The gene calls are TRBV7-8 and TRBJ1-1; D gene ambiguous. In germline, CDR1 is SGHVS, CDR2 FQNEAQ. The CDR3 spans 14 residues. Trimming cost V 0 bases and J 5 bases, with 10 bases left between them.

In its sample, this clonotype was seen many times. This sequence joins TRBV4-1 and TRBJ2-7; unclear D gene. The germline gives CDR1 MGHRA, CDR2 YSYEKL. Trimming took 1 base from V and 3 from J, leaving 7 bases between them. The CDR3 runs 13 residues. The DNA of the CDR3 is TGCGCCAGCAGCCAAGTCAAAAGCTACGAGCAGTACTTC. Encoded protein: CASSQVKSYEQYF.

A single count supports this clonotype. The J gene is TRBJ2-1, the V gene TRBV5-1; D possibly corresponds to TRBD2 (6 bases). Germline V gives CDR1 SGHRS, CDR2 YFSETQ. V was cut by 4 bases and J by 6 bases, with 11 bases left in between. The CDR3 runs 13 residues. CDR3 protein: CASSGEEVNEQFF. DNA of the CDR3: TGCGCCAGCAGCGGGGAGGAGGTCAATGAGCAGTTCTTC.

The rearrangement uses TRBV27 and TRBJ2-6, with no clear D. The germline V gene encodes CDR1 MNHEY and CDR2 SMNVEV (reference sequence). The V and J ends lost 6 bases and 2 bases respectively, with 8 bases between them. The CDR3 extends over 14 amino acids. The CDR3 reads CASSYTPGANVLTF. CDR3 DNA sequence: TGTGCCAGCAGCTATACCCCTGGGGCCAACGTCCTGACTTTC.

This clonotype showed up just a few times. The V and J genes are TRBV28 and TRBJ1-5, with a possible D match to TRBD1 (5 bases). CDR1 and CDR2 from the germline V gene are MDHEN and SYDVKM. V gave up 5 bases and J gave up 7 bases, with 9 bases separating them. The length of the CDR3 is 12 residues. For the CDR3, the DNA is TGTGCCAGCAGTGGGGACCGCCAGCCCCAGCATTTT. Amino acid sequence: CASSGDRQPQHF.

The chain links TRBV7-2 to TRBJ2-1; 12 nucleotides align to TRBD2. The CDR3 length is 15 residues. Germline V gene sequence: CDR1 SGHTA, CDR2 FQGNSA. Trimming removed 2 bases from V and 5 bases from J; junction bases left unmatched: 1. The CDR3 here is CASSLRLAGDNEQFF. The CDR3 coding sequence is TGTGCCAGCAGCTTAAGACTAGCGGGAGACAATGAGCAGTTCTTC.

This clonotype was recorded at least ten times. The CDR3 protein is CASSRKSGRGNNEQFF. CDR3 nucleotides: TGTGCCAGCAGCCGAAAGAGCGGGAGGGGGAATAATGAGCAGTTCTTC. V gene TRBV7-2 combines with J gene TRBJ2-1; 10 bases map to TRBD2. The CDR3 has 16 amino acids. V gave up 5 bases and J gave up 7 bases; unmatched junction bases: 11. CDR1 and CDR2 (germline): SGHTA, FQGNSA.